These 9 T cell receptor beta chains were sequenced from one sample in a study of T-cell reconstitution after alpha-beta-depleted transplantation in children. Unique molecular identifiers featured in how the TCRbeta library was prepared. One entry per CDR3 protein results from TCRdb running MiXCR on the PCR reads. Of 250,000 to 400,000 distinct CDR3 sequences in the sample, approximately 23% were seen once. Sequencing used PBMCs, mostly from graft donor cells, obtained 180 days after TCRalphabeta/CD19-depleted stem cell transplant. The receptors stem from a male patient between 5 and 17 years old who had a stem cell transplant for acute lymphoblastic leukemia, so the T cells may come from the graft donor.

The chain recombines TRBV5-6 with TRBJ2-5; D not resolved. The germline gives CDR1 SGHDT, CDR2 YYEEEE. V lost 0 bases and J 5 bases, leaving 8 bases between the germline ends. The CDR3 sequence is 13 residues long. The CDR3 here is CASSLAGTETQYF. DNA of the CDR3: TGTGCCAGCAGCTTGGCGGGCACGGAGACCCAGTACTTC.

This clonotype showed up just a few times. For the CDR3, the DNA is TGTGCCAGCAGCTTAGAGCGACTAGGATTCTACGAGCAGTACTTC. The encoded protein is CASSLERLGFYEQYF. The V and J genes are TRBV7-8 and TRBJ2-7; maybe TRBD2 (6 bases). Germline-derived CDR1 and CDR2 are SGHVS and FQNEAQ. The V and J ends lost 1 base and 3 bases respectively, with 13 bases between them. The CDR3 contains 15 residues.

The chain recombines TRBV6-5 with TRBJ2-1, with D maybe TRBD1 (5 bases). V was pared by 0 bases and J by 6 bases, with 9 bases between. The CDR3 contains 14 residues. Germline V gene data show CDR1 as MNHEY and CDR2 as SVGAGI. The CDR3 DNA is TGTGCCAGCAGTTACTCGAAGGGGCGCAATGAGCAGTTCTTC. Its protein product is CASSYSKGRNEQFF.

The chain combines TRBV5-1 with TRBJ2-7; 10 bases map to TRBD1. CDR1 SGHRS and CDR2 YFSETQ come from the germline V gene. This CDR3 has 14 residues. J lost 4 bases, V lost 4 bases, and 5 bases had no gene match. This chain's CDR3 is CASSPTGGRYEQYF. CDR3 in DNA: TGCGCCAGCAGCCCGACAGGGGGCCGGTACGAGCAGTACTTC.

Only a few counts were recorded for this clonotype. The chain recombines TRBV20-1 with TRBJ2-5; the match to TRBD1 covers 7 bases. This CDR3 is 15 amino acids long. Looked up from germline, CDR1 is DFQATT and CDR2 is SNEGSKA (reference sequence). With V trimmed by 3 bases and J by 5 bases, 12 bases remained unmatched. The CDR3, as DNA: TGCAGTGCTAGGGACCCGGGACAGCCTACGGAGACCCAGTACTTC. Amino acid sequence: CSARDPGQPTETQYF.

This chain links TRBV12-3 or TRBV12-4 with TRBJ2-5; 7 bases fit TRBD2. Losses at the gene ends were 5 bases for V and 5 bases for J; bases not matched to a gene: 8. The CDR3 is 14 amino acids. The CDR3 DNA is TGTGCCAGCAGTCCCCCAGGGCGGGAGGAGACCCAGTACTTC. This gives the protein CASSPPGREETQYF.

V and J are TRBV27 and TRBJ2-5; 7 bases are shared with TRBD2. The CDR3 is made up of 14 amino acids. Germline CDR1 is MNHEY and CDR2 is SMNVEV (reference sequence). The V segment lost 7 bases and the J segment 2 bases; nucleotides outside the gene matches: 7. The CDR3 loop is CASTKAGRQETQYF. As DNA, the CDR3 is TGTGCCAGCACCAAAGCGGGGCGTCAAGAGACCCAGTACTTC.

This clonotype was seen ten or more times. This chain connects TRBV19 to TRBJ2-3; no definite D call. Trimming pared 6 bases from V and 3 bases from J, leaving 10 bases between. CDR3 length: 13 residues. Germline loops: CDR1 LNHDA, CDR2 SQIVND (reference sequence). The CDR3 DNA reads TGTGCCAGTAGCAGGTTAACGACAGATACGCAGTATTTT. This sequence encodes CASSRLTTDTQYF.

This clonotype was observed a handful of times. A single base separates this from a much larger clone, so it may be a read error. This chain uses TRBV10-3 with TRBJ1-1; 9 bases fit TRBD1. Germline CDR1 is ENHRY and CDR2 is SYGVKD. There are 14 residues in the CDR3. As DNA, the CDR3 is TGTGCCATCAGTGAGGGACAGGGGAACACTGGAGCTTTCTTT. It codes for CAISEGQGNTGAFF.